This T cell receptor beta chain originates from a study of technical replicates of blood from a few donors. Sequencing used immunoSEQ multiplex PCR; TCRdb keeps in-frame clones, though not all of them. The sample includes 65,000 to 90,000 clones, 90% to 95% of them seen just once. Source material: T cells isolated from PBMCs. The clonotype was recovered from a human donor in good health.

Here the CDR3 DNA reads TGTGCCAGCAGTGTTTTAGGACAGCCGTACGAGCAGTACTTC. Its protein is CASSVLGQPYEQYF. The chain couples TRBV6-1 to TRBJ2-7; possible D gene TRBD1, 6 bases. The CDR3 covers 14 residues. The germline gives CDR1 MNHNS, CDR2 SASEGT. V was cut by 4 bases and J by 4 bases, with 14 bases left in between.